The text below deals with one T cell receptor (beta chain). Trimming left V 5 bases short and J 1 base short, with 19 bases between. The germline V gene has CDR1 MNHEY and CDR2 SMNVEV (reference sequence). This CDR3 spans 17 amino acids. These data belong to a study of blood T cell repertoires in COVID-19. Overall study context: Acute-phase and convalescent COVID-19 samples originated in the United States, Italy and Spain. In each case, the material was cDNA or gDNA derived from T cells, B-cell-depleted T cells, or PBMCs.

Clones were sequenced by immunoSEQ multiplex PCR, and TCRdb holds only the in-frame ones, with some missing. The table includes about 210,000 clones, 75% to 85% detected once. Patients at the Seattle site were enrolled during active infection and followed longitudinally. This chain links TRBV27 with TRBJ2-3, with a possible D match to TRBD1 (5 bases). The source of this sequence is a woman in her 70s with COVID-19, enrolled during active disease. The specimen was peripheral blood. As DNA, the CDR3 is TGTGCCAGCAGTCTAGGACATCCGCGGCCTCGCACAGATACGCAGTATTTT. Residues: CASSLGHPRPRTDTQYF.